The count of the clone carrying this TCR beta chain is one. The antigen remains unidentified. The data were obtained in a study of T cell responses to AZD1222 COVID-19 vaccine. Produced via immunoSEQ multiplex PCR; TCRdb's table is partial and in-frame only. The table lists roughly 140,000 clones, about 91% of them singletons. Findings and caveats of the study: At baseline, just a handful of AZD1222 recipients tested seropositive. Mostly white British, mostly female donors; authors suggested clonal diversity may be underestimated.

The source is an adult in good health. Sequences were derived from peripheral blood, sampled on day 0 of MenACWY control vaccination.

DNA for the CDR3: TGTGCCAGCAGCAGCGGAACAGGGGAGGCCAATCAGCCCCAGCATTTT. Residues: CASSSGTGEANQPQHF. The gene calls are TRBV21-1 and TRBJ1-5; TRBD1, the table's D call, lacks a check against the DNA. TRBV21-1 is designated a pseudogene. The CDR3 consists of 16 residues.